This paragraph covers one T cell receptor beta chain sequence. Trimming stripped 1 base from V and 5 bases from J, with 12 bases between. The germline CDR1 and CDR2 sequences are MGHRA and YSYEKL. The CDR3 length is 15 residues. This entry is derived from a study of blood T cell repertoires in COVID-19. Clones were read by immunoSEQ multiplex PCR, and TCRdb kept only the in-frame ones, dropping some. Found here are roughly 250,000 clones, about four fifths of them singletons; the top ten hold roughly a tenth. The chain carries TRBV4-1 and TRBJ2-1; no clear D gene. The receptor comes from a woman older than 75 with acute or convalescent COVID-19. Sequencing was carried out using peripheral blood. The CDR3: CASSQGQVGHNEQFF. CDR3 nucleotides: TGCGCCAGCAGCCAAGGACAAGTTGGGCACAATGAGCAGTTCTTC.